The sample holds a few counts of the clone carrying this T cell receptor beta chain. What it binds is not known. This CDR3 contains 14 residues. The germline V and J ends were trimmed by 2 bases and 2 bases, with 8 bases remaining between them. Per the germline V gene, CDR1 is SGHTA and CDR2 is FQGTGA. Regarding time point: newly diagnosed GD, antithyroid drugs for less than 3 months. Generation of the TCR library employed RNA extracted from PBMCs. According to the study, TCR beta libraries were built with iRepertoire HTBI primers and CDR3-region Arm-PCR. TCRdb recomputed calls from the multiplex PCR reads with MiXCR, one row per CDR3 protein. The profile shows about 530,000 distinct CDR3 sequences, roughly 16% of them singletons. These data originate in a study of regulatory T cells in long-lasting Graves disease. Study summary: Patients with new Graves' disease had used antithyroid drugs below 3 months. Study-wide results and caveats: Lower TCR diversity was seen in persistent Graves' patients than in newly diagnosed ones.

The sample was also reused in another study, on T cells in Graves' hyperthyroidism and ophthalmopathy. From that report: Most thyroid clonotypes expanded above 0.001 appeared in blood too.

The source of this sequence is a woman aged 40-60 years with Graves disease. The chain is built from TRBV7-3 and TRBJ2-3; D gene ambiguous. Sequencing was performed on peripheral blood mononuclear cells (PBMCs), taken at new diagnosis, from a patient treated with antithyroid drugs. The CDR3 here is CASSLFGATDTQYF. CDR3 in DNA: TGTGCCAGCAGCTTATTCGGTGCCACAGATACGCAGTATTTT.